Each of the 10 T cell receptor beta chains below was sequenced from the same sample in a study of cytomegalovirus exposure and HLA in healthy donors. 60 Vbeta and 13 Jbeta primers were used in PCR. Here immunoSEQ multiplex PCR was the method, and the copy in TCRdb shows in-frame clones only, minus some. The sample contains more than 150,000 clones, about 77% of which appear only once. Sequencing was carried out using PBMCs. These receptors came from a woman in her thirties in good health and CMV-seropositive.

DNA of the CDR3: TGTGCCAGCAGCGTAGGACCGCTGGACGCGACAGCCCAGTACTTC. Protein product: CASSVGPLDATAQYF. This chain links TRBV9 with TRBJ2-5, with D possibly TRBD1 on 5 matching bases. Germline V CDR1 and CDR2: SGDLS, YYNGEE. This CDR3 spans 15 amino acids. Trimming pared 0 bases from V and 9 bases from J, leaving 18 bases between. The entire variable domain, with the rest obtained from reference TRBV9 and TRBJ2-5, is as follows: DSGVTQTPKHLITATGQRVTLRCSPRSGDLSVYWYQQSLDQGLQFLIQYYNGEERAKGNILERFSAQQFPDLHSELNLSSLELGDSALYFCASSVGPLDATAQYFGPGTRLLVL.

V usage is TRBV6-5 and J usage is TRBJ1-5; TRBD1 matches 9 bases. Germline V gives CDR1 MNHEY, CDR2 SVGAGI. Trimming cost V 6 bases and J 1 base; bases outside gene matches: 4. The CDR3 is 15 amino acids. This chain's CDR3 is CASSPGQGSNQPQHF. The CDR3 region has the DNA TGTGCCAGCAGCCCCGGACAGGGGAGCAATCAGCCCCAGCATTTT.

The chain carries TRBV30 and TRBJ1-2; 8 nucleotides line up with TRBD1. The CDR3 spans 13 residues. CDR1 is GTSNPN, CDR2 SVGIG, per germline (reference sequence). Unmatched junction bases numbered 2, after V lost 1 base and J lost 4 bases. The CDR3 bases are TGTGCCTGGAGTGGGACAGGGAGCTATGGCTACACCTTC. It translates to CAWSGTGSYGYTF.

This chain links TRBV6-1 with TRBJ1-6; possible D gene TRBD1, 6 bases. This CDR3 is 15 amino acids long. The V end was cut by 1 base, the J end by 8 bases, with 12 bases between. The germline V gene has CDR1 MNHNS and CDR2 SASEGT. The CDR3 bases are TGTGCCAGCAGTGAAGATGGGGGCTTGGATTCACCCCTCCACTTT. Protein sequence: CASSEDGGLDSPLHF.

This chain connects TRBV11-2 to TRBJ1-6; D perhaps matches TRBD1 (6 bases). V gave up 4 bases and J gave up 2 bases, with 12 bases separating them. The germline V gene has CDR1 SGHAT and CDR2 FQNNGV. The CDR3 loop spans 16 amino acids. Here the CDR3 reads CASSSRTATYNSPLHF. The CDR3 coding sequence is TGTGCCAGCAGCTCCCGGACAGCGACCTATAATTCACCCCTCCACTTT. Filled out from reference TRBV11-2 and TRBJ1-6, the complete variable domain reads EAGVAQSPRYKIIEKRQSVAFWCNPISGHATLYWYQQILGQGPKLLIQFQNNGVVDDSQLPKDRFSAERLKGVDSTLKIQPAKLEDSAVYLCASSSRTATYNSPLHFGNGTRLTVT.

The rearrangement uses TRBV9 and TRBJ1-4; D unresolved. The CDR3 runs to 15 residues. V gave up 0 bases and J gave up 6 bases, with 12 bases separating them. Germline V lookup: CDR1 SGDLS, CDR2 YYNGEE. Here the CDR3 DNA reads TGTGCCAGCAGCGTAGAGGCGGCCCTAGATGAAAAACTGTTTTTT. It translates to CASSVEAALDEKLFF.

The chain couples TRBV6-4 to TRBJ2-3; 12 positions agree with TRBD2. With 2 bases clipped from V and 4 bases from J, the junction kept 7 bases outside the gene matches. CDR1 and CDR2 (germline): MRHNA, SNTAGT. This CDR3 contains 17 residues. The CDR3 bases are TGTGCCAGCAGTGACGGCGCTAGCGGGGGGGCCGCAGATACGCAGTATTTT. This encodes CASSDGASGGAADTQYF.

V usage is TRBV11-3 and J usage is TRBJ2-7; 7 positions agree with TRBD2. The germline V gene encodes CDR1 SGHNT and CDR2 YENEEA. With 5 bases clipped from V and 5 bases from J, the junction kept 12 bases outside the gene matches. The CDR3 has 15 residues. This chain's CDR3 is CASSPRWGGVDEQYF. The CDR3 region has the DNA TGTGCCAGCAGCCCCCGGTGGGGGGGAGTCGACGAGCAGTACTTC.

V usage is TRBV6-6 and J usage is TRBJ2-7; possibly TRBD2 for D (6 bases). The CDR3 has 14 residues. V was pared by 4 bases and J by 5 bases, with 15 bases between. Per the germline V gene, CDR1 is MNHNY and CDR2 is SVGAGI (reference sequence). The CDR3 spells CASSSGDASNEQYF. In nucleotides, the CDR3 is TGTGCCAGCAGTTCGGGGGATGCGTCCAACGAGCAGTACTTC.

The chain links TRBV20-1 to TRBJ2-1; perhaps TRBD1 as D (5 bases). CDR1 and CDR2 from the germline V gene are DFQATT and SNEGSKA (reference sequence). The CDR3 consists of 10 residues. The CDR3 DNA follows: TGCTCGGGTAGGGGCAATGAGCAGTTCTTC. Translated, it gives CSGRGNEQFF.